Below are 23 T cell receptor beta chains sequenced from a single sample in a study of blood T cell repertoires in COVID-19. The method was immunoSEQ multiplex PCR; TCRdb's version includes in-frame clones alone and lacks a portion of them. The sample has around 330,000 clones, approximately 81% seen once; the top ten hold approximately 1.9%. The sequenced sample was PBMCs or T cells enriched from blood (not recorded which). Source of these receptors: a woman aged 25 to 39 who had been exposed to COVID-19.

The V and J genes are TRBV10-3 and TRBJ2-1; D may be TRBD2 (6 bases). CDR3 size: 14 residues. The germline V gene has CDR1 ENHRY and CDR2 SYGVKD. Trimming cost V 0 bases and J 5 bases, with 8 bases left between them. The CDR3 protein is CAISESRRDNEQFF. DNA for the CDR3: TGTGCCATCAGTGAGTCGAGGAGGGACAATGAGCAGTTCTTC.

This chain uses TRBV5-1 with TRBJ2-7, with 10 nucleotides matching TRBD2. The germline V gene encodes CDR1 SGHRS and CDR2 YFSETQ. Unmatched junction bases numbered 3, after V lost 3 bases and J lost 3 bases. The CDR3 runs 14 residues. Here the CDR3 reads CASSSVAGGYEQYF. CDR3 bases: TGCGCCAGCAGCTCAGTAGCGGGGGGCTACGAGCAGTACTTC.

This clone was detected many times. This chain connects TRBV28 to TRBJ1-5, with 8 bases that match TRBD1. In germline, CDR1 is MDHEN, CDR2 SYDVKM. After removal of 7 bases from V and 2 bases from J, the junction contained 4 bases not matched to a gene. The CDR3 covers 14 residues. In DNA form, the CDR3 reads TGTGCCAGCATCCCAGGGGGCGGCAATCAGCCCCAGCATTTT. Its translation is CASIPGGGNQPQHF.

The rearrangement links TRBV28 to TRBJ2-1, with 10 bases lining up with TRBD2. CDR1 and CDR2 (germline): MDHEN, SYDVKM. CDR3 length equals 15 residues. J lost 4 bases, V lost 7 bases, and 7 bases had no gene match. CDR3 DNA: TGTGCCAGCACCAGGACTAGCGGAATTTACAATGAGCAGTTCTTC. It is translated as CASTRTSGIYNEQFF.

CDR3 sequence (DNA): TGTGCCAGCAGTTTAAGACTAGCGGAAGAGACCCAGTACTTC. Protein sequence: CASSLRLAEETQYF. This chain links TRBV28 with TRBJ2-5; TRBD2 matches 9 bases. This CDR3 comprises 14 residues. Germline loops: CDR1 MDHEN, CDR2 SYDVKM. Trimming at V came to 2 bases and at J to 3 bases, leaving 1 base not matched to a gene.

As regards this clone: This specimen includes other DNA sequences encoding the same CDR3. The chain has TRBV9 and TRBJ2-5, with 8 nucleotides matching TRBD1. CDR3 length equals 13 residues. Per the germline V gene, CDR1 is SGDLS and CDR2 is YYNGEE. V gave up 2 bases and J gave up 3 bases; unmatched junction bases: 0. The CDR3 DNA sequence: TGTGCCAGCAGCGTGACAGGGGAAGAGACCCAGTACTTC. Translated: CASSVTGEETQYF.

The chain links TRBV9 to TRBJ2-3; D not resolved. Trimming left V 0 bases short and J 6 bases short, with 8 bases between. CDR3 length equals 13 residues. Germline CDR1 is SGDLS and CDR2 is YYNGEE. CDR3 protein: CASSVDRADTQYF. CDR3 nucleotide sequence: TGTGCCAGCAGCGTAGACCGCGCGGATACGCAGTATTTT.

For the CDR3, the DNA is TGTGCCAGCAGCGACCTAACAGGGGCCGAGCAGTACTTC. Amino acid sequence: CASSDLTGAEQYF. This chain links TRBV27 with TRBJ2-7, with 7 bases aligning to TRBD1. CDR1 is MNHEY and CDR2 is SMNVEV in the germline V gene (reference sequence). V shed 6 bases, J shed 6 bases, and the junction held 8 bases outside the gene matches. The CDR3 has 13 amino acids.

The chain combines TRBV27 with TRBJ1-5; D is unresolved. In germline, CDR1 is MNHEY, CDR2 SMNVEV (reference sequence). V dropped 3 bases and J dropped 0 bases, with 15 bases sitting between them. The length of the CDR3 is 17 residues. CDR3: CASSFGASDYSNQPQHF. In DNA form, the CDR3 reads TGTGCCAGCAGTTTTGGTGCGTCCGACTATAGCAATCAGCCCCAGCATTTT.

The chain links TRBV5-1 to TRBJ2-7; tentative D call: TRBD1 (6 bases). Trimming pared 0 bases from V and 5 bases from J, leaving 15 bases between. This CDR3 is built from 15 residues. Looked up from germline, CDR1 is SGHRS and CDR2 is YFSETQ. The CDR3 DNA follows: TGCGCCAGCAGCTTGGTTTTGGGGGCTGGGAACGAGCAGTACTTC. Amino acids: CASSLVLGAGNEQYF.

As for this clone: The junction differs from germline at one of its ends, possibly a read error. The chain joins TRBV28 to TRBJ1-2; unclear D gene. Germline CDR1 is MDHEN and CDR2 is SYDVKM. This CDR3 comprises 12 residues. The CDR3 sequence is CASSLLRKEKFF. The CDR3 region has the DNA TGTGCCAGCAGTTTATTAAGGAAGGAGAAGTTCTTC.

J is TRBJ2-5 and V is TRBV27; 7 positions match TRBD2. The CDR3 has 13 residues. The germline V gene has CDR1 MNHEY and CDR2 SMNVEV (reference sequence). After removal of 2 bases from V and 5 bases from J, the junction contained 2 bases not matched to a gene. CDR3 region: CASSLRGGETQYF. The CDR3 nucleotides are TGTGCCAGCAGTTTAAGGGGAGGGGAGACCCAGTACTTC.

The chain couples TRBV12-5 to TRBJ1-6, with D possibly matching TRBD1 (6 bases). The ends were cut back, 5 bases at V and 0 bases at J, with 11 bases in the middle. There are 16 residues in the CDR3. Germline CDR1 is LGHNT and CDR2 is FRNRAP. CDR3 coding DNA: TGTGCTAGTGGTCTCACAGGGAGCTCCTATAATTCACCCCTCCACTTT. This sequence encodes CASGLTGSSYNSPLHF.

The CDR3 nucleotides are TGTGCCAGTAGTCCCACCAGCGGGTCAGGAAACACCATATATTTT. This encodes CASSPTSGSGNTIYF. The genes are TRBV19 and TRBJ1-3; D uncertain. CDR3 length equals 15 residues. V was shortened by 5 bases and J by 4 bases, with 15 bases between the two germline ends. The germline V gene has CDR1 LNHDA and CDR2 SQIVND (reference sequence).

Turning to this clone: Within the sample, other DNA sequences also encode this same CDR3. The chain employs TRBV2 and TRBJ1-5; maybe TRBD1 (5 bases). The germline V gene has CDR1 SNHLY and CDR2 FYNNEI. CDR3 length: 12 residues. V was trimmed by 6 bases and J by 2 bases, leaving 5 bases between them. The CDR3 sequence is CASSRGNQPQHF. The CDR3 nucleotides read TGTGCCAGCAGCAGGGGCAATCAGCCCCAGCATTTT.

This clone was recorded a few times. This sequence joins TRBV27 and TRBJ2-3; 7 bases map to TRBD1. The CDR3 is 13 amino acids. Trimming removed 7 bases from V and 5 bases from J; junction bases left unmatched: 6. CDR1 is MNHEY, CDR2 SMNVEV, per germline (reference sequence). The CDR3 loop is CASKTGRGDTQYF. DNA of the CDR3: TGTGCCAGCAAGACAGGGCGAGGAGATACGCAGTATTTT.

The CDR3 DNA reads TGTGCCAGCAGTGAAGAGGGGGCAGTGTGGAATCAGCCCCAGCATTTT. Encoded protein: CASSEEGAVWNQPQHF. The rearrangement links TRBV6-1 to TRBJ1-5; 7 positions agree with TRBD1. This CDR3 has 16 amino acids. V shed 1 base, J shed 4 bases, and the junction held 7 bases outside the gene matches. Germline V gene sequence: CDR1 MNHNS, CDR2 SASEGT.

The CDR3 loop is CATQGGSTTGANVLTF. CDR3 coding DNA: TGTGCCACCCAAGGAGGGAGTACGACTGGGGCCAACGTCCTGACTTTC. The V gene is TRBV9, the J gene TRBJ2-6, with D tentatively TRBD2 (6 bases). Germline CDR1 SGDLS, CDR2 YYNGEE. The CDR3 sequence is 16 residues long. Trimming stripped 9 bases from V and 2 bases from J, with 18 bases between.

V and J are TRBV30 and TRBJ1-2, with TRBD1 matching over 8 bases. Germline CDR1 is GTSNPN and CDR2 is SVGIG (reference sequence). This CDR3 has 13 amino acids. Germline trimming cut 0 bases from V and 10 bases from J; bases unmatched to any gene: 7. The CDR3 protein is CAWSVPGGAIYTF. The CDR3 DNA reads as TGTGCCTGGAGTGTCCCAGGGGGCGCGATCTACACCTTC.

The chain joins TRBV15 to TRBJ2-7, with D possibly TRBD1 on 5 matching bases. The CDR3 sequence is 15 residues long. Germline CDR1 LNHNV, CDR2 YYDKDF (reference sequence). V was trimmed by 0 bases and J by 5 bases, leaving 14 bases between them. CDR3 bases: TGTGCCACCAGCAGAGATCTCTTCAGGGTAAACGAGCAGTACTTC. It translates to CATSRDLFRVNEQYF. The complete variable domain, with remaining parts taken from reference TRBV15 and TRBJ2-7, reads DAMVIQNPRYQVTQFGKPVTLSCSQTLNHNVMYWYQQKSSQAPKLLFHYYDKDFNNEADTPDNFQSRRPNTSFCFLDIRSPGLGDTAMYLCATSRDLFRVNEQYFGPGTRLTVT.

This clone was detected only a few times. This chain links TRBV19 with TRBJ1-6, with unresolved D. Trimming shortened V by 7 bases and J by 5 bases, and 12 bases separated the two germline ends. The CDR3 is 14 residues long. The germline V gene has CDR1 LNHDA and CDR2 SQIVND (reference sequence). Here the CDR3 reads CASNFRTNNSPLHF. Here the CDR3 DNA reads TGTGCCAGTAATTTCCGAACTAATAATTCACCCCTCCACTTT.

The CDR3 reads CASRAGLAGGDTQYF. The CDR3 DNA follows: TGTGCCAGCAGGGCGGGACTAGCGGGAGGAGATACGCAGTATTTT. The chain carries TRBV7-3 and TRBJ2-3, with 15 nucleotides matching TRBD2. J was trimmed by 5 bases and V by 6 bases; bases with no gene match: 3. CDR1 and CDR2 from the germline V gene are SGHTA and FQGTGA. CDR3 length equals 15 residues.

The chain joins TRBV25-1 to TRBJ1-4, with 7 nucleotides matching TRBD1. CDR3 length: 15 amino acids. Trimming at V came to 5 bases and at J to 3 bases, leaving 6 bases not matched to a gene. From germline, CDR1 is MGHDK and CDR2 SYGVNS. In nucleotides, the CDR3 is TGTGCCAGCAGTATACACGGGACAGCTAATGAAAAACTGTTTTTT. Protein sequence: CASSIHGTANEKLFF.